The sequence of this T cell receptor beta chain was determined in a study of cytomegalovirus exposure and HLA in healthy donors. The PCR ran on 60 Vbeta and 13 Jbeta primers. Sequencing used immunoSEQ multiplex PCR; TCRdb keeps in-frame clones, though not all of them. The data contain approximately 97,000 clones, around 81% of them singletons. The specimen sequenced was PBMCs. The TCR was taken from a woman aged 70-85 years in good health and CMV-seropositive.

The CDR3 protein is CASSESEGGTDTQYF. The CDR3 DNA reads TGTGCCAGCAGTGAATCCGAGGGTGGCACAGATACGCAGTATTTT. The rearrangement uses TRBV6-1 and TRBJ2-3, with a possible D match to TRBD2 (5 bases). The V and J ends lost 2 bases and 1 base respectively, with 10 bases between them. CDR1 and CDR2 (germline): MNHNS, SASEGT. The CDR3 totals 15 residues.